These 13 T cell receptor beta chains were all obtained from the same sample, sequenced in a study of shared clonotypes between healthy human individuals. Some clones are missing from TCRdb's copy, which holds only in-frame ones; the method was immunoSEQ multiplex PCR. The profile covers hundreds of thousands of clones, with around 72% appearing a single time and approximately 1.8% taken by the ten largest. The specimen sequenced was memory CD4+ T cells sorted from blood. Described subset: CD45RA-negative fraction. The receptors originated from a woman aged 30 to 39 in good health.

The V gene is TRBV19, the J gene TRBJ2-1; TRBD2 matches at 11 bases. J was trimmed by 8 bases and V by 4 bases; bases with no gene match: 7. There are 15 residues in the CDR3. Germline V gene sequence: CDR1 LNHDA, CDR2 SQIVND (reference sequence). The CDR3 sequence: CASSTTSGKIHEQFF. DNA for the CDR3: TGTGCCAGTAGTACGACTAGCGGGAAGATTCATGAGCAGTTCTTC. Supplemented by reference TRBV19 and TRBJ2-1, the full variable domain reads DGGITQSPKYLFRKEGQNVTLSCEQNLNHDAMYWYRQDPGQGLRLIYYSQIVNDFQKGDIAEGYSVSREKKESFPLTVTSAQKNPTAFYLCASSTTSGKIHEQFFGPGTRLTVL.

This clone was seen a few times. This chain joins TRBV27 and TRBJ2-5; possible D gene TRBD1, 6 bases. Trimming took 6 bases from V and 1 from J, leaving 18 bases between them. There are 16 residues in the CDR3. The V gene's germline CDR1 is MNHEY and CDR2 SMNVEV (reference sequence). This CDR3 reads CASSPRGTIFQETQYF. The CDR3 DNA reads as TGTGCCAGCAGCCCCAGGGGCACCATATTCCAAGAGACCCAGTACTTC.

The chain combines TRBV19 with TRBJ2-2, with 10 bases aligning to TRBD1. The ends lost 5 bases at V and 7 bases at J; junction bases unmatched: 10. Germline CDR1 and CDR2: LNHDA and SQIVND (reference sequence). The CDR3 sequence is 16 residues long. As DNA, the CDR3 is TGTGCCAGTAGTCGTTTCGGGACAGGGGTAGTCGGGGAGCTGTTTTTT. Amino acids: CASSRFGTGVVGELFF.

This CDR3 is CASSSERLAGGSEQFF. CDR3 coding DNA: TGTGCCAGCAGCTCGGAAAGACTAGCGGGAGGGTCTGAGCAGTTCTTC. The chain joins TRBV13 to TRBJ2-1, with TRBD2 matching 14 bases. This CDR3 region has 16 residues. Germline values: CDR1 PRHDT, CDR2 FYEKMQ (reference sequence). J lost 9 bases, V lost 4 bases, and 8 bases had no gene match. Full variable domain (outside the CDR3, taken from reference TRBV13 and TRBJ2-1): AAGVIQSPRHLIKEKRETATLKCYPIPRHDTVYWYQQGPGQDPQFLISFYEKMQSDKGSIPDRFSAQQFSDYHSELNMSSLELGDSALYFCASSSERLAGGSEQFFGPGTRLTVL.

J is TRBJ2-1 and V is TRBV2; the match to TRBD2 covers 7 bases. The ends lost 6 bases at V and 9 bases at J; junction bases unmatched: 11. CDR1 is SNHLY and CDR2 is FYNNEI in the germline V gene. The CDR3 spans 14 residues. The CDR3 sequence is CASSRDYGFGEQFF. The DNA of the CDR3 is TGTGCCAGCAGCCGGGACTACGGCTTCGGTGAGCAGTTCTTC.

The J gene is TRBJ1-3, the V gene TRBV5-1; D is unclear. The germline V gene encodes CDR1 SGHRS and CDR2 YFSETQ. V dropped 3 bases and J dropped 0 bases, with 10 bases sitting between them. This CDR3 is built from 15 residues. Here the CDR3 DNA reads TGCGCCAGCAGCTCCAACACCTTCTCTGGAAACACCATATATTTT. This encodes CASSSNTFSGNTIYF.

The chain uses TRBV19 and TRBJ1-1; D may be TRBD1 (6 bases). The germline CDR1 and CDR2 sequences are LNHDA and SQIVND (reference sequence). This CDR3 is 14 amino acids long. V lost 4 bases, J lost 1 base, and 10 bases lay in between. CDR3 nucleotide sequence: TGTGCCAGTAGTAAGAGGACAGAGAACACTGAAGCTTTCTTT. This translates into CASSKRTENTEAFF.

This clone was counted only a few times. The CDR3 region is CAWRKTGTPEKLFF. CDR3 in DNA: TGTGCCTGGAGGAAGACCGGGACCCCCGAAAAACTGTTTTTT. The V call is TRBV30, the J call TRBJ1-4, with TRBD1 as a possible D gene (5 bases). Looked up from germline, CDR1 is GTSNPN and CDR2 is SVGIG (reference sequence). This CDR3 spans 14 amino acids. The ends were cut back, 3 bases at V and 8 bases at J, with 16 bases in the middle.

J is TRBJ1-1 and V is TRBV29-1, with 7 nucleotides matching TRBD1. Germline V CDR1 and CDR2: SQVTM, ANQGSEA. V shed 1 base, J shed 4 bases, and the junction held 6 bases outside the gene matches. This CDR3 is built from 14 residues. CDR3 DNA: TGCAGCGTTGAAGCCTACGGACAGGCCACTGAAGCTTTCTTT. Amino acids: CSVEAYGQATEAFF. Supplemented by reference TRBV29-1 and TRBJ1-1, the full variable domain reads SAVISQKPSRDICQRGTSLTIQCQVDSQVTMMFWYRQQPGQSLTLIATANQGSEATYESGFVIDKFPISRPNLTFSTLTVSNMSPEDSSIYLCSVEAYGQATEAFFGQGTRLTVV.

The chain links TRBV2 to TRBJ2-7, with D unresolved. Germline CDR1 reads SNHLY; CDR2 reads FYNNEI. V lost 5 bases and J 7 bases, leaving 12 bases between the germline ends. There are 12 residues in the CDR3. CDR3 residues: CASSPGVVEQYF. The CDR3 coding sequence is TGTGCCAGCAGTCCGGGCGTCGTTGAGCAGTACTTC.

A few counts support this clone. The rearrangement uses TRBV6-5 and TRBJ1-1, with D uncertain. From germline, CDR1 is MNHEY and CDR2 SVGAGI. The CDR3 extends over 12 amino acids. The ends were cut back, 6 bases at V and 1 base at J, with 6 bases in the middle. In nucleotides, the CDR3 is TGTGCCAGCAGCCTCAAGAACACTGAAGCTTTCTTT. Translating gives CASSLKNTEAFF.

The rearrangement uses TRBV11-3 and TRBJ2-7, with 7 bases that match TRBD1. Germline-derived CDR1 and CDR2 are SGHNT and YENEEA. After removal of 5 bases from V and 7 bases from J, the junction contained 11 bases not matched to a gene. This CDR3 is built from 14 residues. The CDR3 reads CASSPGGLTGEQYF. The CDR3, as DNA: TGTGCCAGCAGCCCCGGTGGTCTGACAGGGGAGCAGTACTTC.

V is TRBV28 and J is TRBJ1-4, with D unresolved. Germline V gene sequence: CDR1 MDHEN, CDR2 SYDVKM. CDR3 length: 13 amino acids. With 7 bases removed from V and 8 bases from J, the gap between germline ends came to 14 bases. The CDR3 loop reads CASNTGLYEKLFF. The CDR3 DNA reads as TGTGCCAGCAACACCGGGCTTTACGAAAAACTGTTTTTT.